Presented here are 23 T cell receptor beta chains from one specimen sequenced in a study of graft-versus-host responses after intestinal transplantation. Sequencing was performed with immunoSEQ multiplex PCR; in TCRdb, only in-frame clones are kept and a portion is missing. The table records more than 85,000 clones, approximately 90% of them present only once. No antigens are known for them. The specimen was unstimulated CD8+ T cells sorted from spleen or lymph node cells, collected before transplant. The origin of the receptors is a human donor who was the organ donor for an intestinal transplant.

V and J are TRBV6-1 and TRBJ2-7; 7 bases line up with TRBD2. This CDR3 contains 18 residues. V lost 8 bases to trimming and J lost 2 bases; unmatched junction nucleotides: 21. Germline V gene data show CDR1 as MNHNS and CDR2 as SASEGT. Written as DNA, the CDR3 is TGTGCCAGCGGTGTTGGCTGGTTGGCTAGCGGTTTGACCTACGAGCAGTACTTC. Amino acids: CASGVGWLASGLTYEQYF.

This clone was observed once. This sequence joins TRBV19 and TRBJ2-1; a weak D match, TRBD2 (6 bases). The CDR3 loop spans 14 amino acids. The V and J ends lost 6 bases and 10 bases respectively, with 19 bases between them. Germline values: CDR1 LNHDA, CDR2 SQIVND (reference sequence). In DNA form, the CDR3 reads TGTGCCAGTAGCTTCGGGACTCCGTCGGTCGAGCAGTTCTTC. It translates to CASSFGTPSVEQFF. Full variable domain (outside the CDR3, taken from reference TRBV19 and TRBJ2-1): DGGITQSPKYLFRKEGQNVTLSCEQNLNHDAMYWYRQDPGQGLRLIYYSQIVNDFQKGDIAEGYSVSREKKESFPLTVTSAQKNPTAFYLCASSFGTPSVEQFFGPGTRLTVL.

The genes are TRBV11-2 and TRBJ2-5, with 10 bases identical to TRBD2. With V trimmed by 3 bases and J by 3 bases, 4 bases remained unmatched. The CDR3 is 15 residues long. CDR1 is SGHAT and CDR2 is FQNNGV in the germline V gene. The CDR3 is CASSFSGGAKETQYF. The CDR3, as DNA: TGTGCCAGCAGCTTCAGCGGGGGGGCAAAAGAGACCCAGTACTTC. The full variable domain, with the rest looked up from reference TRBV11-2 and TRBJ2-5, is EAGVAQSPRYKIIEKRQSVAFWCNPISGHATLYWYQQILGQGPKLLIQFQNNGVVDDSQLPKDRFSAERLKGVDSTLKIQPAKLEDSAVYLCASSFSGGAKETQYFGPGTRLLVL.

This clone was recorded once. The rearrangement uses TRBV6-4 and TRBJ1-1; maybe TRBD1 (6 bases). V was shortened by 3 bases and J by 1 base, with 24 bases between the two germline ends. This CDR3 is built from 19 residues. CDR1 and CDR2 (germline): MRHNA, SNTAGT. CDR3 loop: CASSEPTGVTVLTNTEAFF. CDR3 coding DNA: TGTGCCAGCAGTGAGCCGACAGGAGTAACCGTTTTAACGAACACTGAAGCTTTCTTT.

This clone was picked up a small number of times. The CDR3 reads CASSEYSDRAQETQYF. Written as DNA, the CDR3 is TGTGCCAGCAGTGAATATTCCGACAGGGCCCAAGAGACCCAGTACTTC. This chain uses TRBV25-1 with TRBJ2-5; 7 nucleotides line up with TRBD1. CDR1 and CDR2 (germline): MGHDK, SYGVNS. Trimming took 0 bases from V and 1 from J; bases not matched to a gene: 5. There are 16 residues in the CDR3.

The chain joins TRBV14 to TRBJ2-1; 7 positions agree with TRBD2. Germline CDR1 SGHDN, CDR2 FVKESK. This CDR3 spans 16 amino acids. J lost 8 bases, V lost 0 bases, and 10 bases had no gene match. The CDR3 spells CASSQDGASGYHEQFF. CDR3 sequence (DNA): TGTGCCAGCAGCCAAGATGGGGCTAGCGGTTACCATGAGCAGTTCTTC.

Points on this clone: One end of the junction is discordant with germline, which a read error may explain. Other DNA sequences from this sample encode an identical CDR3 as well. This chain links TRBV7-9 with TRBJ1-1, with 10 bases lining up with TRBD1. The CDR3 has 17 residues. Germline V lookup: CDR1 SEHNR, CDR2 FQNEAQ (reference sequence). The CDR3 reads CASSWLRTGGMNTEAFF. In DNA, the CDR3 is TGCGCCAGCAGCTGGTTGAGGACAGGGGGAATGAACACTGAAGCTTTCTTT.

The gene calls are TRBV9 and TRBJ2-5, with TRBD1 identical over 9 bases. The end of the DNA aligns better with TRBJ2-7, so the J call may be wrong. Germline lookup yields CDR1 SGDLS and CDR2 YYNGEE. The CDR3 totals 16 residues. CDR3: CASSVGGQGPFYEQYF. DNA for the CDR3: TGTGCCAGCAGCGTAGGGGGACAGGGCCCTTTCTACGAGCAGTACTTC.

The V gene is TRBV11-2, the J gene TRBJ2-3; D not resolved. Looked up from germline, CDR1 is SGHAT and CDR2 is FQNNGV. V dropped 5 bases and J dropped 2 bases, with 5 bases sitting between them. The CDR3 runs 12 residues. The chain's CDR3 is CASSPNTDTQYF. The CDR3 DNA sequence: TGTGCCAGCAGCCCAAACACAGATACGCAGTATTTT.

A remark on this clone: The junction does not match germline at one end; this may be a read error. The rearrangement links TRBV5-1 to TRBJ1-1; TRBD1 aligns across 10 bases. Germline loops: CDR1 SGHRS, CDR2 YFSETQ. The CDR3 contains 14 residues. The CDR3 DNA reads TGCGCCAGTAATCCGGGACAGGGGTCTCCTGAAGTTTTCTTT. Its protein is CASNPGQGSPEVFF.

The V call is TRBV7-6, the J call TRBJ2-7, with D tentatively TRBD2 (5 bases). The V gene lost 5 bases and the J gene lost 3 bases, with 14 bases spanning the gap. Per germline, CDR1 SGHVS and CDR2 FNYEAQ. CDR3 length: 14 residues. The CDR3 region has the DNA TGTGCCAGCAGCGCCGGCGACGGGGACTACGAGCAGTACTTC. Its translation: CASSAGDGDYEQYF.

The chain combines TRBV7-9 with TRBJ2-5; D is unresolved. The CDR3 is 13 amino acids. Germline CDR1 reads SEHNR; CDR2 reads FQNEAQ (reference sequence). The V end lost 4 bases, the J end lost 10 bases, and 16 bases lay between the germline ends. The CDR3 loop is CASSSPRMADQYF. CDR3 nucleotide sequence: TGTGCCAGCAGCTCCCCCCGGATGGCGGACCAGTACTTC.

The rearrangement joins TRBV28 to TRBJ2-7; maybe TRBD2 (5 bases). Germline CDR1 is MDHEN and CDR2 is SYDVKM. This CDR3 spans 11 amino acids. The V gene lost 6 bases and the J gene lost 7 bases, with 10 bases spanning the gap. The CDR3 spells CASRLGGEQYF. CDR3 nucleotides: TGTGCCAGCAGGCTAGGAGGAGAGCAGTACTTC.

The chain is built from TRBV28 and TRBJ2-7; D possibly corresponds to TRBD1 (6 bases). The V and J ends lost 2 bases and 5 bases respectively, with 16 bases between them. CDR3 length: 15 residues. Germline CDR1 is MDHEN and CDR2 is SYDVKM. CDR3 region: CASSLIPDSKNEQYF. The DNA of the CDR3 is TGTGCCAGCAGTTTAATCCCGGACAGTAAGAACGAGCAGTACTTC.

V gene TRBV6-5 combines with J gene TRBJ2-1; D is undetermined. The CDR3 has 13 residues. Trimming took off 4 bases at V and 7 bases at J, with 11 bases between the two ends. Germline V gives CDR1 MNHEY, CDR2 SVGAGI. The CDR3: CASSSNPRNEQFF. The DNA of the CDR3 is TGTGCCAGCAGTTCAAACCCTAGGAATGAGCAGTTCTTC.

This clone was seen only a few times. The chain links TRBV4-1 to TRBJ1-5; D ambiguous. With 5 bases removed from V and 2 bases from J, the gap between germline ends came to 16 bases. The CDR3 extends over 16 amino acids. The germline V gene has CDR1 MGHRA and CDR2 YSYEKL. The CDR3 sequence is CASSSLYGVGNQPQHF. The CDR3 bases are TGCGCCAGCAGCTCCCTATATGGAGTGGGCAATCAGCCCCAGCATTTT.

V gene TRBV11-2 combines with J gene TRBJ2-7, with 10 bases identical to TRBD2. This CDR3 has 13 residues. CDR1 is SGHAT and CDR2 is FQNNGV in the germline V gene. V trimming: 4 bases; J trimming: 3 bases; junction bases outside the gene matches: 0. The CDR3: CASSWTSGYEQYF. CDR3 in DNA: TGTGCCAGCAGCTGGACTAGCGGCTACGAGCAGTACTTC.

This clone was found a few times. The CDR3 is CATQTVNTEAFF. In nucleotides, the CDR3 is TGTGCCACCCAGACAGTGAACACTGAAGCTTTCTTT. The J gene is TRBJ1-1, the V gene TRBV6-5; D is possibly TRBD1 (5 bases). V was shortened by 10 bases and J by 0 bases, with 9 bases between the two germline ends. The CDR3 is 12 residues long. From germline, CDR1 is MNHEY and CDR2 SVGAGI.

The V gene is TRBV28, the J gene TRBJ1-2, with unresolved D. CDR1 and CDR2 from the germline V gene are MDHEN and SYDVKM. V dropped 7 bases and J dropped 0 bases, with 18 bases sitting between them. CDR3 length: 16 amino acids. CDR3 bases: TGTGCCAGCAATCTGACACCTGCCGAATCTAACTATGGCTACACCTTC. Translated: CASNLTPAESNYGYTF.

This chain connects TRBV2 to TRBJ2-7, with D tentatively TRBD2 (5 bases). Germline assignment: CDR1 SNHLY and CDR2 FYNNEI. V was shortened by 3 bases and J by 7 bases, with 19 bases between the two germline ends. This CDR3 region has 15 residues. CDR3 sequence: CASSDSPSPLREQYF. CDR3 bases: TGTGCCAGCAGTGATTCGCCTAGCCCTCTCAGGGAGCAGTACTTC.

This clone was picked up one time. CDR3 in amino acids: CASQGSLSRPQAIIQPQHF. The CDR3 DNA is TGTGCCAGCCAAGGGAGCCTAAGTCGGCCTCAGGCAATAATACAGCCCCAGCATTTT. The chain links TRBV2 to TRBJ1-5, with D unclear. Trimming removed 8 bases from V and 7 bases from J, with 33 bases in between. Per the germline V gene, CDR1 is SNHLY and CDR2 is FYNNEI. The length of the CDR3 is 19 residues.

This chain's CDR3 is CASPAGSSGANVLTF. In nucleotides, the CDR3 is TGTGCCAGCCCAGCAGGCTCCTCTGGGGCCAACGTCCTGACTTTC. V gene TRBV6-1 combines with J gene TRBJ2-6; D gene unclear. The CDR3 runs to 15 residues. Trimming took off 8 bases at V and 0 bases at J, with 11 bases between the two ends. Looked up from germline, CDR1 is MNHNS and CDR2 is SASEGT.

This rearrangement joins TRBV29-1 to TRBJ1-2; D ambiguous. This CDR3 contains 12 residues. Germline V lookup: CDR1 SQVTM, CDR2 ANQGSEA. V lost 5 bases and J lost 0, with 7 bases in between. The CDR3 sequence: CSVPGPNYGYTF. Here the CDR3 DNA reads TGCAGCGTTCCGGGTCCTAACTATGGCTACACCTTC.